This TCR beta chain derives from a study of T cell responses to AZD1222 COVID-19 vaccine. The V segment lost 4 bases and the J segment 0 bases; nucleotides outside the gene matches: 4. Germline values: CDR1 SNHLY, CDR2 FYNNEI. The CDR3 consists of 17 residues. Some clones are missing from TCRdb's copy, which holds only in-frame ones; the method was immunoSEQ multiplex PCR. The data hold 130,000 to 150,000 clones, with just over 90% observed a single time. The source of this sequence is an adult in good health. The sample in question was peripheral blood, obtained on day 0 of AZD1222 vaccination. This chain joins TRBV2 and TRBJ2-6, with TRBD2 matching over 9 bases. In DNA form, the CDR3 reads TGTGCCAGCAGTGGCGGGGGGGCTCGCTCTGGGGCCAACGTCCTGACTTTC. This encodes CASSGGGARSGANVLTF. Supplemented by reference TRBV2 and TRBJ2-6, the full variable domain reads EPEVTQTPSHQVTQMGQEVILRCVPISNHLYFYWYRQILGQKVEFLVSFYNNEISEKSEIFDDQFSVERPDGSNFTLKIRSTKLEDSAMYFCASSGGGARSGANVLTFGAGSRLTVL.